The source of this T cell receptor (beta chain) is a study of neurological immune-mediated disorders. Trimming removed 5 bases at V and 5 bases at J, with 13 bases between. Per the germline V gene, CDR1 is ENHRY and CDR2 is SYGVKD. There are 14 residues in the CDR3. This clonotype has a count of ten or more. TCRdb recomputed calls from the 5' RACE reads with MiXCR, one row per CDR3 protein. The sample contains fewer than 45,000 distinct CDR3 sequences, around 6.8% of which appear only once. Specimen: PBMCs. This rearrangement joins TRBV10-3 to TRBJ2-1, with a tentative D call TRBD2 (7 bases). The TCR was taken from a woman aged 40 to 50 in good health. CDR3 coding DNA: TGTGCCATCAGTAGGGGGGGAGGCGACAATGAGCAGTTCTTC. Its translation is CAISRGGGDNEQFF.